The clone carrying this T cell receptor beta chain was counted between two and nine times. A universal primer site and UMIs were added as TCR cDNA was made by 5'RACE template switching. MiXCR, applied by TCRdb to the 5' RACE reads, yields one record per CDR3 protein. Of 500,000 to 650,000 distinct CDR3 sequences in the sample, 17% were seen once. This sample is drawn from a study of T cells after yellow fever vaccination. Across the whole study: The SMART-Seq v4 Ultra Low Input method served to prepare the low-cell-number fractions.

The CDR3 loop spans 15 amino acids. V shed 5 bases and J shed 4 bases, with 17 bases lying between them. The V and J genes are TRBV12-3 or TRBV12-4 and TRBJ1-2; D unclear. The sample consisted of PBMCs, taken around 5 days after the first yellow fever vaccination. This clonotype was obtained from a man in his late teens or twenties who received the YFV17D yellow fever vaccine. The chain's CDR3 is CASSPSTDDIYGYTF. The CDR3, as DNA: TGTGCCAGCAGTCCCTCGACCGATGACATCTATGGCTACACCTTC.